This T cell receptor beta chain was obtained from a study of CD8 T cells in Susac syndrome. Overall study findings and caveats: The study's TCR sequencing and HLA analysis covered a relatively small number of individuals, and the study acknowledged this.

This CDR3 has 14 amino acids. Germline V gene data show CDR1 as LNHNV and CDR2 as YYDKDF (reference sequence). The V gene lost 8 bases and the J gene lost 1 base, with 14 bases spanning the gap. CD8+ and CD4+ blood T cells underwent TCR beta sequencing. CD8+ and CD4+ T cells were negatively isolated; TEMRA cells were FACS-enriched. An amount of RNA that ranged from roughly 0.45 to 1 ug was reverse transcribed with random hexamers. Each CDR3 protein gets one entry after TCRdb re-called the immunoSEQ multiplex PCR reads with MiXCR. The sample lists 150,000 to 200,000 distinct CDR3 sequences; 85% to 95% were seen once. As regards this clonotype: Antigen unknown.

The chain employs TRBV15 and TRBJ2-5, with D perhaps being TRBD1 or TRBD2 (6 bases each). The specimen was CD8+ T cells from PBMCs. The TCR originated in a human donor with multiple sclerosis. CDR3 sequence (DNA): TGTGCCACCTGGGGGGCCAAAAGCCAAGAGACCCAGTACTTC. Translating gives CATWGAKSQETQYF. Based on the CDR3 plus reference TRBV15 and TRBJ2-5, the full variable domain is DAMVIQNPRYQVTQFGKPVTLSCSQTLNHNVMYWYQQKSSQAPKLLFHYYDKDFNNEADTPDNFQSRRPNTSFCFLDIRSPGLGDTAMYLCATWGAKSQETQYFGPGTRLLVL.